In its sample, the clone carrying this T cell receptor (beta chain) was seen many times. The sample comes from a study of neurological immune-mediated disorders. Trimming cost V 0 bases and J 0 bases, with 12 bases left between them. This CDR3 is 16 amino acids long. Germline values: CDR1 DFQATT, CDR2 SNEGSKA (reference sequence). 5'RACE employing 10-nucleotide random UMIs yielded the cDNA. A single run covered 15-18 subjects with over 200 million TCR-beta sequences. TCRdb re-analysed the 5' RACE reads in MiXCR, keeping a single row per CDR3 protein. The table lists about 50,000 distinct CDR3 sequences, about a tenth of them singletons.

Sequencing was done on a sample of PBMCs. This clonotype was sampled from a man aged 65 to 85 with HTLV-1-associated myelopathy (HAM/TSP). The V and J genes are TRBV20-1 and TRBJ2-1; D possibly corresponds to TRBD1 (5 bases). CDR3 DNA: TGCAGTGCTAGAGATCGTGGTACAGGCTCCTACAATGAGCAGTTCTTC. This encodes CSARDRGTGSYNEQFF.